This T cell receptor (beta chain) was identified in a study of shared clonotypes between healthy human individuals. Generated by immunoSEQ multiplex PCR, the TCRdb table keeps only in-frame clones and is missing some. There are roughly 1,800,000 clones in the sample; about 95% occur only once, and approximately 1% lies in the top ten. Germline values: CDR1 MDHEN, CDR2 SYDVKM. J lost 4 bases, V lost 4 bases, and 6 bases had no gene match. This CDR3 has 15 amino acids. Positive CCR7 selection of CD45RO-negative cells yielded the naive CD8 cells, and terminally differentiated effector memory CD45RA+ cells were excluded.

The clonotype was recovered from a man younger than 30 in good health. This chain uses TRBV28 with TRBJ2-7, with 11 bases matching TRBD1. The sequenced material came from naive CD8+ T cells sorted from blood. The CDR3 is CASSSTRDRGYEQYF. As DNA, the CDR3 is TGTGCCAGCAGTTCAACCCGGGACAGGGGGTACGAGCAGTACTTC.